Presented here are 18 T cell receptor beta chains from one specimen sequenced in a study of blood T cell repertoires in COVID-19. Only in-frame clones appear in the TCRdb table, and some are missing; sequencing was by immunoSEQ multiplex PCR. The sample has about 250,000 clones, around 82% seen once. The sequenced sample consisted of peripheral blood. All receptors come from a woman between 70 and 85 years old with acute or convalescent COVID-19.

This CDR3 is CASSPKVDSTDTQYF. CDR3 bases: TGTGCCAGCTCACCTAAAGTGGACTCCACAGATACGCAGTATTTT. J is TRBJ2-3 and V is TRBV18; D possibly corresponds to TRBD2 (5 bases). V lost 3 bases, J lost 2 bases, and 12 bases lay in between. CDR1 is KGHSH, CDR2 LQKENI, per germline. This CDR3 is built from 15 residues.

This clone was detected a few times. The chain combines TRBV10-3 with TRBJ1-4; 10 bases align to TRBD1. Looked up from germline, CDR1 is ENHRY and CDR2 is SYGVKD. V was clipped by 10 bases and J by 2 bases; unmatched bases: 7. The CDR3 contains 15 residues. The CDR3 here is CATGDRGTTNEKLFF. The CDR3 region has the DNA TGTGCCACCGGGGACAGGGGTACGACTAATGAAAAACTGTTTTTT.

The chain joins TRBV5-1 to TRBJ1-2; D gene ambiguous. CDR1 is SGHRS, CDR2 YFSETQ, per germline. V dropped 4 bases and J dropped 8 bases, with 24 bases sitting between them. This CDR3 region has 16 residues. Here the CDR3 DNA reads TGCGCCAGCAGCGGAACCGGATTCTCCACAGCTAAAGGCTACACCTTC. Protein: CASSGTGFSTAKGYTF. Complete variable domain (other parts from reference TRBV5-1 and TRBJ1-2): KAGVTQTPRYLIKTRGQQVTLSCSPISGHRSVSWYQQTPGQGLQFLFEYFSETQRNKGNFPGRFSGRQFSNSRSEMNVSTLELGDSALYLCASSGTGFSTAKGYTFGSGTRLTVV.

The V and J genes are TRBV20-1 and TRBJ2-1; 9 bases agree with TRBD1. Trimming cost V 3 bases and J 4 bases; bases outside gene matches: 10. This CDR3 comprises 16 residues. Germline V CDR1 and CDR2: DFQATT, SNEGSKA (reference sequence). For the CDR3, the DNA is TGCAGTGCTAGTAAAGGGCGACAGGGGGTTTACAATGAGCAGTTCTTC. Its translation is CSASKGRQGVYNEQFF.

This clone showed up many times. The rearrangement joins TRBV5-1 to TRBJ2-1; D may be TRBD2 (5 bases). Trimming took off 1 base at V and 5 bases at J, with 10 bases between the two ends. The CDR3 has 14 amino acids. Germline V gene sequence: CDR1 SGHRS, CDR2 YFSETQ. CDR3 sequence: CASSLSSGDNEQFF. CDR3 in DNA: TGCGCCAGCAGCTTGTCTTCCGGGGACAATGAGCAGTTCTTC.

The V gene is TRBV19, the J gene TRBJ1-2; possible D gene TRBD1, 5 bases. Deletions cut 5 bases from V and 7 bases from J, with 17 bases between. The CDR3 has 14 residues. CDR1 is LNHDA and CDR2 is SQIVND in the germline V gene (reference sequence). The CDR3: CASSERGPSVGYTF. The DNA for the CDR3 is TGTGCCAGTAGTGAAAGGGGCCCTAGCGTTGGCTACACCTTC.

This clone was detected only once. V gene TRBV4-2 combines with J gene TRBJ1-1, with D possibly matching TRBD1 (6 bases). V dropped 3 bases and J dropped 6 bases, with 17 bases sitting between them. The CDR3 consists of 15 residues. CDR1 is LGHNA and CDR2 is YNFKEQ in the germline V gene. As DNA, the CDR3 is TGTGCCAGCAGCCAGGACCACAGGGTAAATTCTGAAGCTTTCTTT. Translating gives CASSQDHRVNSEAFF.

V gene TRBV28 combines with J gene TRBJ2-3, with 10 positions matching TRBD1. Trimming cost V 9 bases and J 8 bases; bases outside gene matches: 11. Germline CDR1 MDHEN, CDR2 SYDVKM. This CDR3 is built from 14 residues. This CDR3 is CASRQGAKVGTQYF. CDR3 bases: TGTGCCAGTAGACAGGGGGCGAAGGTGGGTACGCAGTATTTT.

This chain joins TRBV10-3 and TRBJ2-3; 7 bases are a match to TRBD1. V shed 6 bases and J 2 bases; nucleotides not matched to a gene: 5. CDR1 ENHRY and CDR2 SYGVKD come from the germline V gene. The CDR3 has 14 residues. The CDR3 DNA reads TGTGCCATCAGCGGGGACAGAGACACAGATACGCAGTATTTT. Translating gives CAISGDRDTDTQYF.

This rearrangement joins TRBV7-2 to TRBJ1-6, with 9 bases lining up with TRBD1. The CDR3 consists of 18 residues. Germline V lookup: CDR1 SGHTA, CDR2 FQGNSA. V lost 1 base and J lost 0; bases outside the gene matches: 4. CDR3 in amino acids: CASSLVGTGSSYNSPLHF. Here the CDR3 DNA reads TGTGCCAGCAGCTTAGTTGGGACAGGGAGCTCCTATAATTCACCCCTCCACTTT.

This clone has a single count. This rearrangement joins TRBV11-2 to TRBJ1-3, with TRBD1 as a possible D gene (5 bases). V was pared by 4 bases and J by 2 bases, with 15 bases between. Germline V lookup: CDR1 SGHAT, CDR2 FQNNGV. CDR3 length: 16 amino acids. The CDR3 protein is CASSSRARTPGNTIYF. The DNA for the CDR3 is TGTGCCAGCAGCTCTAGGGCCCGGACACCTGGAAACACCATATATTTT.

This clone appeared once. The chain is built from TRBV7-9 and TRBJ2-1; D is perhaps TRBD2 (6 bases). The V end lost 6 bases, the J end lost 6 bases, and 9 bases lay between the germline ends. The CDR3 consists of 12 residues. In germline, CDR1 is SEHNR, CDR2 FQNEAQ (reference sequence). As DNA, the CDR3 is TGTGCCAGCAGTACCGGGGGCAATGAGCAGTTCTTC. Residues: CASSTGGNEQFF.

The chain couples TRBV25-1 to TRBJ2-7, with D tentatively TRBD2 (6 bases). V was clipped by 6 bases and J by 7 bases, with 22 bases between them. This CDR3 spans 15 amino acids. Germline CDR1 MGHDK, CDR2 SYGVNS. The CDR3: CASRAPGLLVWEQYF. CDR3 coding DNA: TGTGCCAGCAGGGCGCCGGGACTGCTGGTGTGGGAGCAGTACTTC.

The V and J genes are TRBV9 and TRBJ2-3; 7 bases line up with TRBD2. Germline V CDR1 and CDR2: SGDLS, YYNGEE. V was clipped by 0 bases and J by 4 bases; unmatched bases: 5. The CDR3 runs to 15 residues. CDR3 DNA: TGTGCCAGCAGCGTAGAGGGCCGGGGGGCAGATACGCAGTATTTT. It translates to CASSVEGRGADTQYF.

The chain is built from TRBV6-5 and TRBJ1-5; perhaps TRBD1 as D (6 bases). V lost 0 bases and J 1 base, leaving 7 bases between the germline ends. The CDR3 runs 15 residues. Germline V gene lookup returns CDR1 MNHEY and CDR2 SVGAGI. Here the CDR3 reads CASSYSTGSNQPQHF. CDR3 coding DNA: TGTGCCAGCAGTTACTCGACAGGCAGCAATCAGCCCCAGCATTTT.

The chain recombines TRBV4-3 with TRBJ1-1; a possible D gene is TRBD1 (5 bases). Germline values: CDR1 LGHNA, CDR2 YSLEER. The CDR3 is made up of 17 amino acids. The germline V and J ends were trimmed by 0 bases and 6 bases, with 20 bases remaining between them. The DNA for the CDR3 is TGCGCCAGCAGCCAAGATCGTGGAGGGACCCCGGCCCCTGAAGCTTTCTTT. It yields the protein CASSQDRGGTPAPEAFF.

V usage is TRBV4-1 and J usage is TRBJ2-2, with a weak D call TRBD1 (6 bases). Germline V gene sequence: CDR1 MGHRA, CDR2 YSYEKL. The CDR3 covers 14 residues. V was trimmed by 3 bases and J by 7 bases, leaving 12 bases between them. CDR3 protein: CASSHTQGHGELFF. CDR3 in DNA: TGCGCCAGCAGCCATACACAGGGTCACGGGGAGCTGTTTTTT.

This clone was counted only a few times. The rearrangement links TRBV7-2 to TRBJ2-3; possibly TRBD2 for D (6 bases). The germline V gene encodes CDR1 SGHTA and CDR2 FQGNSA. V gave up 5 bases and J gave up 2 bases, with 11 bases separating them. The CDR3 covers 14 residues. CDR3 residues: CASSQGLPTDTQYF. Written as DNA, the CDR3 is TGTGCCAGCAGCCAGGGACTTCCCACAGATACGCAGTATTTT.